This entry lists 9 T cell receptor beta chains sequenced from one sample in a study of shared clonotypes between healthy human individuals. Sequencing used immunoSEQ multiplex PCR; TCRdb keeps in-frame clones, though not all of them. The data show about 710,000 clones, with about three quarters seen just once and more than 1.5% held by the top ten. Sequencing was done on a sample of memory CD4+ T cells sorted from blood. Subset here: CD45RA-negative fraction. These receptor sequences come from a woman aged 25 to 45 in good health.

The rearrangement joins TRBV6-5 to TRBJ1-1; tentative D call: TRBD1 (5 bases). V was clipped by 2 bases and J by 11 bases, with 24 bases between them. The CDR3 totals 16 residues. Germline V gene data show CDR1 as MNHEY and CDR2 as SVGAGI. CDR3 coding DNA: TGTGCCAGCAGTTACACCAACCGGGACGCCTCCGAAACGGCTTTCTTT. It codes for CASSYTNRDASETAFF.

This clone was recorded a few times. The chain uses TRBV28 and TRBJ1-5; D unresolved. V shed 8 bases and J shed 7 bases, with 12 bases lying between them. CDR1 is MDHEN and CDR2 is SYDVKM in the germline V gene. The CDR3 contains 12 residues. Here the CDR3 DNA reads TGTGCCAGCCGTCCCCCCCAACAGCCCCAGCATTTT. The encoded protein is CASRPPQQPQHF.

The gene calls are TRBV9 and TRBJ2-5, with 8 bases identical to TRBD1. The germline CDR1 and CDR2 sequences are SGDLS and YYNGEE. Trimming removed 2 bases from V and 2 bases from J; junction bases left unmatched: 8. The CDR3 extends over 16 amino acids. In nucleotides, the CDR3 is TGTGCCAGCAGCGTTGGGCAGGGGGCTGGTCAAGAGACCCAGTACTTC. Its translation: CASSVGQGAGQETQYF.

The chain carries TRBV2 and TRBJ2-5; D not resolved. Trimming took 0 bases from V and 5 from J, leaving 13 bases between them. The CDR3 is made up of 15 amino acids. The germline V gene has CDR1 SNHLY and CDR2 FYNNEI. The CDR3: CASSEALSSGETQYF. The CDR3 DNA follows: TGTGCCAGCAGTGAAGCGCTTAGTAGTGGGGAGACCCAGTACTTC.

The gene calls are TRBV7-2 and TRBJ2-3; no definite D call. Germline CDR1 and CDR2: SGHTA and FQGNSA. Trimming pared 5 bases from V and 0 bases from J, leaving 9 bases between. This CDR3 spans 14 amino acids. CDR3 sequence: CASSTYLSTDTQYF. As DNA, the CDR3 is TGTGCCAGCAGCACCTACCTCAGCACAGATACGCAGTATTTT.

J is TRBJ2-7 and V is TRBV28; 8 nucleotides match TRBD1. Germline V gene lookup returns CDR1 MDHEN and CDR2 SYDVKM. The CDR3 loop spans 14 amino acids. Germline trimming cut 8 bases from V and 1 base from J; bases unmatched to any gene: 7. The CDR3 DNA is TGTGCCAGCCTCAGGACAGGGCCGTCCTACGAGCAGTACTTC. This translates into CASLRTGPSYEQYF.

The V call is TRBV18, the J call TRBJ1-3; D remains unclear. The CDR3 totals 14 residues. V dropped 2 bases and J dropped 2 bases, with 7 bases sitting between them. The germline V gene encodes CDR1 KGHSH and CDR2 LQKENI. This chain's CDR3 is CASSPDMTGNTIYF. In nucleotides, the CDR3 is TGTGCCAGCTCACCAGACATGACTGGAAACACCATATATTTT.

This clone was detected ten times or more. This rearrangement joins TRBV2 to TRBJ1-2; 10 bases match TRBD1. J was trimmed by 8 bases and V by 3 bases; bases with no gene match: 6. CDR3 length: 14 amino acids. Germline CDR1 and CDR2: SNHLY and FYNNEI. Written as DNA, the CDR3 is TGTGCCAGCAGTGAGACAGGGGGCTCCTCCGGCTACACCTTC. Translated, it gives CASSETGGSSGYTF.

This clone was detected a few times. The chain joins TRBV28 to TRBJ2-5; 11 positions agree with TRBD2. Germline assignment: CDR1 MDHEN and CDR2 SYDVKM. This CDR3 spans 15 amino acids. The V and J ends lost 6 bases and 5 bases, in that order; junction bases with no gene match: 8. The CDR3 DNA is TGTGCCAGCAGCACACTAGCGGGGGCGGGGGAGACCCAGTACTTC. Translating gives CASSTLAGAGETQYF.